This paragraph reports one T cell receptor (beta chain). This record comes from a study of blood T cell repertoires in COVID-19. Study-wide background: Samples representing acute and convalescent COVID-19 were sourced from the United States, Italy and Spain. T cells, B-cell-depleted T cells, or PBMCs provided the cDNA or gDNA that served as material.

In the source study's methods: Amplification with reference gene primers provided the estimates of nucleated cell counts. Assay used: immunoSEQ multiplex PCR; TCRdb lists only in-frame clones, some missing. V and J calls and clone size are copied from that table; D and trimming were computed from the DNA. This sample has more than 95,000 clones; roughly 82% occur once, and the top ten carry 4.5% to 5.5%. The CDR3 consists of 16 residues. The junction had 12 bases not matched to a gene; V was cut back by 3 bases and J by 8 bases. Germline V gives CDR1 SGHRS, CDR2 YFSETQ. The receptor was isolated from a man in his 60s with acute or convalescent COVID-19. This chain connects TRBV5-1 to TRBJ2-4; 9 nucleotides agree with TRBD1. The sequenced sample consisted of peripheral blood. The DNA of the CDR3 is TGCGCCAGCAGCTCCGGGACAGGGAGTAATATAGACATTCAGTACTTC. This sequence encodes CASSSGTGSNIDIQYF.